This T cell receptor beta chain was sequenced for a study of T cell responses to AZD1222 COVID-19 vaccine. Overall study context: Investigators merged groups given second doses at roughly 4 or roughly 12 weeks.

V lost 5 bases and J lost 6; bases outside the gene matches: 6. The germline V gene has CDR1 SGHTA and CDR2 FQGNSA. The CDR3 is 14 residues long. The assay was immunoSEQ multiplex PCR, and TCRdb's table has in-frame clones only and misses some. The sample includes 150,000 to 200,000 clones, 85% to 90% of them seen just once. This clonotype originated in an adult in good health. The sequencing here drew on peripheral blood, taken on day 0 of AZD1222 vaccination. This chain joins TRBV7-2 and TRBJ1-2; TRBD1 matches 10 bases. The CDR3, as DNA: TGTGCCAGCAGCCCCGGACAGGGGGTAGATGGCTACACCTTC. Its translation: CASSPGQGVDGYTF.